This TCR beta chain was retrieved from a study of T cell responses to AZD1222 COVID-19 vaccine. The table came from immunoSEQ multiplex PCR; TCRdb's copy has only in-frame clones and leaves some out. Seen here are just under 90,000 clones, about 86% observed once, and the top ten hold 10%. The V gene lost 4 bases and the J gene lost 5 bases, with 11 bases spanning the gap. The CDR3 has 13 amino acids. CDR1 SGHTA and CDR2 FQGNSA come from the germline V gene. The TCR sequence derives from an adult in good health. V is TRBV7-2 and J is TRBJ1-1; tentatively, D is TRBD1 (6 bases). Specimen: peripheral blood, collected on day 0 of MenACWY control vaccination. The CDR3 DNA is TGTGCCAGCAGCTCGTATAGGGGGACTGAAGCTTTCTTT. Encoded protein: CASSSYRGTEAFF.